This T cell receptor beta chain appears in the sequencing data of a study of shared clonotypes between healthy human individuals. Overall study context: Three CD4 naive, three CD4 memory, two CD8 naive and one CD8 memory plate were used per donor.

The run depth of the assay was deep. Per the authors' pipeline: Because ImmunoSEQ provided only junction sequences with no quality scores, the filtering differed. Measured with immunoSEQ multiplex PCR; TCRdb has only the in-frame clones, and not every one. Clone size and V and J calls were adopted from that table, with D and trimming inferred from the DNA. The sample gives roughly 2.6 million clones, around 90% of which show up once; roughly 0.15% is in the top ten. Germline values: CDR1 SGHRS, CDR2 YFSETQ. The CDR3 is made up of 15 amino acids. V gave up 4 bases and J gave up 0 bases, with 12 bases separating them. Worth noting for this clone: The antigen remains unidentified. The same CDR3 arises from other DNA sequences in this sample as well.

Notes on the study in general: When compared with the clonotypes that were shared by all four sorted-subset donors, the non-shared clonotypes turned out to have lower generation probabilities.

The clonotype was recovered from a man aged 18 to 29 in good health. J is TRBJ2-3 and V is TRBV5-1; tentative D call: TRBD2 (6 bases). Sequencing was carried out using naive CD4+ T cells sorted from blood. Subset of the sample: CD45RA+ positively selected. The CDR3 region is CASSPEGYSTDTQYF. CDR3 sequence (DNA): TGCGCCAGCAGCCCGGAGGGGTATAGCACAGATACGCAGTATTTT. The whole variable domain, filled in from reference TRBV5-1 and TRBJ2-3, reads KAGVTQTPRYLIKTRGQQVTLSCSPISGHRSVSWYQQTPGQGLQFLFEYFSETQRNKGNFPGRFSGRQFSNSRSEMNVSTLELGDSALYLCASSPEGYSTDTQYFGPGTRLTVL.